The 18 T cell receptor beta chains below come from one sample, sequenced in a study of CD8 T cell repertoires and HIV-1 epitope variants. Only in-frame clones appear in the TCRdb table, and some are missing; sequencing was by immunoSEQ multiplex PCR. This table has some 5,400 clones, approximately 70% appearing once. Antigen specificity for these receptors is unknown. Sequenced: cultured CD8+ T cells derived from PBMCs. These receptors originate from a male donor with HIV.

The chain uses TRBV6-5 and TRBJ2-7; 7 nucleotides line up with TRBD1. The germline gives CDR1 MNHEY, CDR2 SVGAGI. V dropped 2 bases and J dropped 2; count of bases not matched to a gene: 9. The CDR3 is 16 residues long. This chain's CDR3 is CASSYGPGTETYEQYF. The CDR3 coding sequence is TGTGCCAGCAGTTACGGGCCCGGGACAGAGACCTACGAGCAGTACTTC.

This chain uses TRBV2 with TRBJ2-3; D call uncertain. The V gene's germline CDR1 is SNHLY and CDR2 FYNNEI. V lost 6 bases to trimming and J lost 1 base, with 11 bases between them. This CDR3 has 14 residues. CDR3 region: CASRDGIGTDTQYF. For the CDR3, the DNA is TGTGCCAGCAGGGATGGAATTGGCACAGATACGCAGTATTTT.

This rearrangement joins TRBV4-2 to TRBJ1-5, with D perhaps matching TRBD1 (6 bases). The V gene lost 5 bases and the J gene lost 1 base, with 9 bases spanning the gap. The V gene's germline CDR1 is LGHNA and CDR2 YNFKEQ. The CDR3 covers 14 residues. As DNA, the CDR3 is TGTGCCAGCAGCTATGGACAGAGCAATCAGCCCCAGCATTTT. Protein: CASSYGQSNQPQHF.

This clone has only a few counts. This CDR3 is CASSLGDSYNEQFF. As DNA, the CDR3 is TGTGCCAGCAGTTTAGGGGACTCGTACAATGAGCAGTTCTTC. This chain links TRBV27 with TRBJ2-1; D may be TRBD2 (6 bases). Trimming pared 2 bases from V and 4 bases from J, leaving 9 bases between. The CDR3 spans 14 residues. Germline V lookup: CDR1 MNHEY, CDR2 SMNVEV (reference sequence).

This chain uses TRBV9 with TRBJ2-7; perhaps TRBD1 as D (6 bases). The CDR3 has 12 amino acids. V lost 3 bases to trimming and J lost 5 bases, with 9 bases between them. In germline, CDR1 is SGDLS, CDR2 YYNGEE. The DNA of the CDR3 is TGTGCCAGCAGCGAAACAGGGAACGAGCAGTACTTC. Its protein product is CASSETGNEQYF.

J is TRBJ2-1 and V is TRBV5-1; TRBD1 matches at 8 bases. Germline CDR1 and CDR2: SGHRS and YFSETQ. The CDR3 covers 13 residues. V lost 4 bases to trimming and J lost 10 bases; unmatched junction nucleotides: 7. CDR3 DNA sequence: TGCGCCAGCAGCCGTGGGACAGGTAACGAGCAGTTCTTC. Translating gives CASSRGTGNEQFF.

The chain couples TRBV10-3 to TRBJ1-5, with D perhaps matching TRBD1 (5 bases). Germline V CDR1 and CDR2: ENHRY, SYGVKD. V dropped 0 bases and J dropped 5 bases, with 8 bases sitting between them. The CDR3 spans 14 residues. The CDR3 nucleotides read TGTGCCATCAGTGAGTCGACAGAGGATCAGCCCCAGCATTTT. This sequence encodes CAISESTEDQPQHF.

This chain links TRBV11-2 with TRBJ2-7, with D perhaps matching TRBD2 (5 bases). In germline, CDR1 is SGHAT, CDR2 FQNNGV. This CDR3 has 12 amino acids. With 8 bases removed from V and 7 bases from J, the gap between germline ends came to 15 bases. The CDR3: CASGERGREQYF. The CDR3 DNA reads TGTGCCAGCGGGGAACGGGGTCGAGAGCAGTACTTC.

The rearrangement joins TRBV19 to TRBJ1-4; D is possibly TRBD1 (6 bases). CDR1 is LNHDA and CDR2 is SQIVND in the germline V gene (reference sequence). This CDR3 region has 15 residues. V lost 4 bases, J lost 2 bases, and 11 bases lay in between. The CDR3 DNA reads as TGTGCCAGTAGTAAAAGAGGGGGGACTAATGAAAAACTGTTTTTT. As protein: CASSKRGGTNEKLFF.

The chain joins TRBV5-6 to TRBJ1-2, with unresolved D. Trimming pared 4 bases from V and 7 bases from J, leaving 26 bases between. Germline values: CDR1 SGHDT, CDR2 YYEEEE. The CDR3 loop spans 17 amino acids. In nucleotides, the CDR3 is TGTGCCAGCAGCGACCCCGGCCGCACTGGGATAAGTGTTGGCTACACCTTC. Its protein product is CASSDPGRTGISVGYTF.

This chain's CDR3 is CASSPDTEAFF. The CDR3 DNA reads TGTGCCAGCTCACCAGACACTGAAGCTTTCTTT. The chain combines TRBV18 with TRBJ1-1; D is unclear. Germline V gives CDR1 KGHSH, CDR2 LQKENI. Trimming removed 2 bases at V and 3 bases at J, with 1 base between. The length of the CDR3 is 11 residues. Supplemented by reference TRBV18 and TRBJ1-1, the full variable domain reads NAGVMQNPRHLVRRRGQEARLRCSPMKGHSHVYWYRQLPEEGLKFMVYLQKENIIDESGMPKERFSAEFPKEGPSILRIQQVVRGDSAAYFCASSPDTEAFFGQGTRLTVV.

The chain carries TRBV18 and TRBJ1-2; 7 nucleotides line up with TRBD1. The ends lost 2 bases at V and 4 bases at J; junction bases unmatched: 4. This CDR3 region has 14 residues. The germline V gene encodes CDR1 KGHSH and CDR2 LQKENI. The CDR3 DNA reads as TGTGCCAGCTCACCAGAAGGGGGCCTCTATGGCTACACCTTC. Its translation is CASSPEGGLYGYTF.

This clone has just a few counts. The rearrangement joins TRBV27 to TRBJ2-7; D not resolved. The CDR3 loop spans 11 amino acids. Germline loops: CDR1 MNHEY, CDR2 SMNVEV (reference sequence). Deletions cut 2 bases from V and 5 bases from J, with 4 bases between. The CDR3 DNA sequence: TGTGCCAGCAGTTTAGGGGACGAGCAGTACTTC. Translation: CASSLGDEQYF.

The rearrangement uses TRBV28 and TRBJ2-3; D not resolved. Germline V gene sequence: CDR1 MDHEN, CDR2 SYDVKM. This CDR3 comprises 14 residues. Trimming took 5 bases from V and 0 from J, leaving 9 bases between them. The CDR3 spells CASSPVVSTDTQYF. The CDR3 region has the DNA TGTGCCAGCAGTCCGGTAGTAAGCACAGATACGCAGTATTTT. The full variable domain, with the rest looked up from reference TRBV28 and TRBJ2-3, is DVKVTQSSRYLVKRTGEKVFLECVQDMDHENMFWYRQDPGLGLRLIYFSYDVKMKEKGDIPEGYSVSREKKERFSLILESASTNQTSMYLCASSPVVSTDTQYFGPGTRLTVL.

This clone was seen just once. The genes are TRBV30 and TRBJ2-2; perhaps TRBD1 as D (6 bases). Germline loops: CDR1 GTSNPN, CDR2 SVGIG (reference sequence). Trimming took 2 bases from V and 7 from J, leaving 14 bases between them. The CDR3 is 14 amino acids. The CDR3 here is CAWSLVTGNGELFF. The DNA of the CDR3 is TGTGCCTGGAGTCTTGTTACAGGGAACGGGGAGCTGTTTTTT.

The CDR3 protein is CASSQGGAGEETQYF. For the CDR3, the DNA is TGTGCCAGCAGCCAAGGCGGAGCGGGGGAAGAGACCCAGTACTTC. The chain combines TRBV4-2 with TRBJ2-5; the match to TRBD2 covers 8 bases. Germline-derived CDR1 and CDR2 are LGHNA and YNFKEQ. The V gene end was trimmed by 1 base and the J gene end by 3 bases; junction bases not matched to a gene: 4. The CDR3 is 15 residues long.

The chain links TRBV6-1 to TRBJ1-5, with D maybe TRBD1 (6 bases). Germline CDR1 reads MNHNS; CDR2 reads SASEGT. V was shortened by 4 bases and J by 5 bases, with 15 bases between the two germline ends. The CDR3 spans 15 residues. The DNA of the CDR3 is TGTGCCAGCAGTGGGGGGCAGGGGATACATCAGCCCCAGCATTTT. Protein product: CASSGGQGIHQPQHF.

The rearrangement links TRBV28 to TRBJ1-4, with a weak D call TRBD1 (5 bases). CDR3 size: 16 residues. Germline lookup yields CDR1 MDHEN and CDR2 SYDVKM. V lost 8 bases and J 6 bases, leaving 22 bases between the germline ends. The CDR3 reads CASAETEEGAYEKLFF. For the CDR3, the DNA is TGTGCCAGCGCAGAGACAGAAGAAGGGGCCTATGAAAAACTGTTTTTT.